The present T cell receptor beta chain was sequenced within a study of siplizumab effects on memory and regulatory T cells. A remark on this clone: The target antigen is unknown.

Notes on the study in general: Both greater diversity than memory cells and a major contribution to the alloresponse seemed to characterize naive T cells.

This CDR3 spans 14 amino acids. Germline CDR1 is LNHDA and CDR2 is SQIVND (reference sequence). The V segment lost 8 bases and the J segment 2 bases; nucleotides outside the gene matches: 8. Measured with immunoSEQ multiplex PCR; TCRdb has only the in-frame clones, and not every one. The sample has some 100,000 clones, roughly 95% seen once; the top ten hold 0.03% to 0.035%. Sequencing was performed on naive CD4+ T cells sorted from blood. The TCR comes from a human donor in good health. The chain uses TRBV19 and TRBJ2-5, with 7 bases that match TRBD2. CDR3 coding DNA: TGTGCCAGTTCGCCGCGGGGGAGGCAAGAGACCCAGTACTTC. It encodes CASSPRGRQETQYF.